The 17 T cell receptor beta chains below all came from one sample that was sequenced in a study of shared clonotypes between healthy human individuals. Some clones are missing from TCRdb's copy, which holds only in-frame ones; the method was immunoSEQ multiplex PCR. The profile shows hundreds of thousands of clones, roughly 94% of them singletons. Naive CD8 populations comprised CD45RO-negative cells positively selected for CCR7, excluding terminally differentiated effector memory CD45RA+ cells. The sequencing input was naive CD8+ T cells sorted from blood. The receptors derive from a man aged 25 to 40 in good health.

V and J are TRBV27 and TRBJ2-5; 7 bases match TRBD2. V lost 6 bases and J lost 5; bases outside the gene matches: 12. This CDR3 is built from 15 residues. Germline V gene sequence: CDR1 MNHEY, CDR2 SMNVEV (reference sequence). The DNA for the CDR3 is TGTGCCAGCAGGGATGGCCGGGAGGAGGGGGAGACCCAGTACTTC. Protein sequence: CASRDGREEGETQYF.

The chain couples TRBV27 to TRBJ2-7; 9 positions match TRBD1. V shed 5 bases, J shed 7 bases, and the junction held 12 bases outside the gene matches. Per the germline V gene, CDR1 is MNHEY and CDR2 is SMNVEV (reference sequence). The CDR3 extends over 15 amino acids. In DNA form, the CDR3 reads TGTGCCAGCAGTCCGTCCACGGGACAGGGTGAAGAGCAGTACTTC. Protein product: CASSPSTGQGEEQYF.

The sample holds a few counts of this clone. The chain has TRBV2 and TRBJ1-2, with 8 bases that match TRBD1. The CDR3 consists of 15 residues. With 6 bases clipped from V and 4 bases from J, the junction kept 10 bases outside the gene matches. In germline, CDR1 is SNHLY, CDR2 FYNNEI. The CDR3 is CASRPPLDRGYGYTF. The DNA for the CDR3 is TGTGCCAGCAGACCCCCCCTCGACAGGGGCTATGGCTACACCTTC.

The chain carries TRBV29-1 and TRBJ2-3; 7 nucleotides agree with TRBD1. The germline gives CDR1 SQVTM, CDR2 ANQGSEA. CDR3 length equals 17 residues. V shed 0 bases, J shed 5 bases, and the junction held 14 bases outside the gene matches. The CDR3 sequence is CSVEDVYEGALRDTQYF. CDR3 nucleotides: TGCAGCGTTGAAGACGTATATGAGGGGGCGTTAAGAGATACGCAGTATTTT.

The rearrangement uses TRBV13 and TRBJ2-1; no clear D gene. V dropped 5 bases and J dropped 5 bases, with 13 bases sitting between them. This CDR3 spans 14 amino acids. Looked up from germline, CDR1 is PRHDT and CDR2 is FYEKMQ (reference sequence). The CDR3 DNA reads as TGTGCCAGCAGCCGGAAAGGAGTCCACAATGAGCAGTTCTTC. Its protein is CASSRKGVHNEQFF.

The rearrangement links TRBV11-2 to TRBJ2-7; D is uncertain. V was trimmed by 1 base and J by 2 bases, leaving 9 bases between them. The CDR3 has 14 amino acids. CDR1 SGHAT and CDR2 FQNNGV come from the germline V gene. The CDR3 DNA sequence: TGTGCCAGCAGCTTAGTGGGCAGGCCCTACGAGCAGTACTTC. Translating it yields CASSLVGRPYEQYF. Complete variable domain (other parts from reference TRBV11-2 and TRBJ2-7): EAGVAQSPRYKIIEKRQSVAFWCNPISGHATLYWYQQILGQGPKLLIQFQNNGVVDDSQLPKDRFSAERLKGVDSTLKIQPAKLEDSAVYLCASSLVGRPYEQYFGPGTRLTVT.

As regards this clone: Because the CDR3's place on the DNA is in doubt, the DNA is left out and the CDR3 is given as listed by TCRdb. The rearrangement uses TRBV27 and TRBJ2-1; the table calls TRBD2, which could not be checked here. The germline gives CDR1 MNHEY, CDR2 SMNVEV (reference sequence). A total of 14 residues make up the CDR3, ends included. CDR3 residues: CASSFLEKPNEQFF.

The sample holds one count of this clone. The chain recombines TRBV6-5 with TRBJ1-1; D not resolved. The CDR3 is 13 residues long. In germline, CDR1 is MNHEY, CDR2 SVGAGI. V was shortened by 2 bases and J by 4 bases, with 8 bases between the two germline ends. The CDR3 coding sequence is TGTGCCAGCAGTTACGGGCCGGGCACTGAAGCTTTCTTT. Its translation is CASSYGPGTEAFF.

This chain joins TRBV28 and TRBJ2-7; TRBD2 matches at 7 bases. After removal of 3 bases from V and 2 bases from J, the junction contained 7 bases not matched to a gene. Germline V gene lookup returns CDR1 MDHEN and CDR2 SYDVKM. The CDR3 is 15 residues long. The CDR3 loop is CASSFGGSVAYEQYF. In DNA, the CDR3 is TGTGCCAGCAGTTTTGGCGGGAGCGTCGCCTACGAGCAGTACTTC.

In this sample, this clone turned up a few times. The genes are TRBV10-2 and TRBJ1-1, with TRBD1 matching 8 bases. V shed 4 bases and J 8 bases; nucleotides not matched to a gene: 3. CDR1 is WSHSY and CDR2 is SAAADI in the germline V gene. This CDR3 has 12 residues. CDR3 loop: CASSVRTGEAFF. The CDR3, as DNA: TGCGCCAGCAGTGTCCGGACAGGGGAAGCTTTCTTT.

The CDR3 sequence is CASTGYDGASGNYNEQFF. The DNA for the CDR3 is TGCGCCAGCACCGGATACGACGGGGCTAGCGGAAACTACAATGAGCAGTTCTTC. The chain combines TRBV10-2 with TRBJ2-1; 7 bases fit TRBD2. The V segment lost 7 bases and the J segment 3 bases; nucleotides outside the gene matches: 18. Germline-derived CDR1 and CDR2 are WSHSY and SAAADI. The CDR3 extends over 18 amino acids.

The gene calls are TRBV7-2 and TRBJ2-3; D perhaps matches TRBD2 (6 bases). Trimming removed 1 base at V and 3 bases at J, with 14 bases between. The CDR3 has 16 residues. Germline V gene data show CDR1 as SGHTA and CDR2 as FQGNSA. DNA of the CDR3: TGTGCCAGCAGCTTAGAGGGACTGGCAATTACAGATACGCAGTATTTT. It encodes CASSLEGLAITDTQYF.

The J gene is TRBJ2-7, the V gene TRBV6-4; TRBD1 matches 8 bases. Losses at the gene ends were 8 bases for V and 3 bases for J; bases not matched to a gene: 6. This CDR3 has 13 residues. Germline assignment: CDR1 MRHNA and CDR2 SNTAGT. The CDR3 region is CASGGRGHYEQYF. The CDR3 DNA reads TGTGCCAGCGGCGGCAGGGGGCACTACGAGCAGTACTTC.

V and J are TRBV4-1 and TRBJ2-7; D might be TRBD1 or TRBD2, each matching 6 bases. Between the trimmed V and J ends, which lost 1 base and 6 bases, there was a span of 19 bases. Germline V gene data show CDR1 as MGHRA and CDR2 as YSYEKL. The CDR3 is 16 residues long. The DNA of the CDR3 is TGCGCCAGCAGCCAAGGTACGGGGGCCAGCCCCAGCGAGCAGTACTTC. This codes for CASSQGTGASPSEQYF.

This rearrangement joins TRBV28 to TRBJ1-5; D perhaps matches TRBD1 (6 bases). Trimming took off 1 base at V and 2 bases at J, with 9 bases between the two ends. There are 15 residues in the CDR3. In germline, CDR1 is MDHEN, CDR2 SYDVKM. DNA of the CDR3: TGTGCCAGCAGTTTATACGCAGGGGGCAATCAGCCCCAGCATTTT. This sequence encodes CASSLYAGGNQPQHF.

This clone has just one count. V and J are TRBV14 and TRBJ1-2; a possible D gene is TRBD1 (6 bases). Germline lookup yields CDR1 SGHDN and CDR2 FVKESK. V shed 3 bases and J shed 6 bases, with 20 bases lying between them. CDR3 size: 16 residues. The CDR3, as DNA: TGTGCCAGCAGCCATCCCCGGAATGGGGGCGAGCATGGCTACACCTTC. Translation: CASSHPRNGGEHGYTF.

V usage is TRBV4-1 and J usage is TRBJ1-5, with 7 bases lining up with TRBD1. This CDR3 contains 15 residues. The V gene's germline CDR1 is MGHRA and CDR2 YSYEKL. V was pared by 1 base and J by 0 bases, with 0 bases of the junction left unmatched. CDR3 nucleotides: TGCGCCAGCAGCCAAGGACAGGGTAGCAATCAGCCCCAGCATTTT. This gives the protein CASSQGQGSNQPQHF.